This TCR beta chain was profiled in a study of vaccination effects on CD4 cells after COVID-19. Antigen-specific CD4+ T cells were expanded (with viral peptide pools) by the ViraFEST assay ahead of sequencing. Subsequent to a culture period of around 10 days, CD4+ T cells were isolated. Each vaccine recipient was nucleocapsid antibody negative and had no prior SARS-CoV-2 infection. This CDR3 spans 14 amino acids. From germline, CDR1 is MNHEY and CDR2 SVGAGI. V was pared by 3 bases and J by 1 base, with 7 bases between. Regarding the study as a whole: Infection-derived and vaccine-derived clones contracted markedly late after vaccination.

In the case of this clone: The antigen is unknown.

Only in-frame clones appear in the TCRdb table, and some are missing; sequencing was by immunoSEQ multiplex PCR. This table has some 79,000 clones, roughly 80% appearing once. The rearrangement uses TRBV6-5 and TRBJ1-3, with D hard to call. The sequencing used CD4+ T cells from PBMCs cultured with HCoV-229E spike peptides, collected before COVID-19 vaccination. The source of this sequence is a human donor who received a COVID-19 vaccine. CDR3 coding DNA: TGTGCCAGCAGTTATGCGGGATCTGGAAACACCATATATTTT. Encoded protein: CASSYAGSGNTIYF.